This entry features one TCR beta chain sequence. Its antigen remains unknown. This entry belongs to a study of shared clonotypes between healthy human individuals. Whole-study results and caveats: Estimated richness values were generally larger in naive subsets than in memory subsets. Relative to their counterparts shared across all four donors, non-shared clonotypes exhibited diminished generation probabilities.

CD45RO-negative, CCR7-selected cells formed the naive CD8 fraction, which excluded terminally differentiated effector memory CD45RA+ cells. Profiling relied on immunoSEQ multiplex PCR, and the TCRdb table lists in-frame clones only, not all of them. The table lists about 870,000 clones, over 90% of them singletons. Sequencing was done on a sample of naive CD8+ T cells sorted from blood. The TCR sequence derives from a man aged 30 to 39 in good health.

For the CDR3, the DNA is TGTGCCAGCAGCCCAGACTGGGGACAGGGCACAGATACGCAGTATTTT. Translated, it gives CASSPDWGQGTDTQYF. This sequence joins TRBV9 and TRBJ2-3; 8 bases fit TRBD1. Germline CDR1 is SGDLS and CDR2 is YYNGEE. Trimming removed 4 bases from V and 1 base from J; junction bases left unmatched: 8. The CDR3 consists of 16 residues.